The 25 T cell receptor beta chains reported below all come from one sample, sequenced in a study of shared clonotypes between healthy human individuals. The assay was immunoSEQ multiplex PCR, and TCRdb's table has in-frame clones only and misses some. The data contain some 2.4 million clones, 93% of them singletons. Sequenced input: naive CD4+ T cells from PBMCs. Specified subset: CD45RA+ positively selected. The receptors were gathered from a man between 18 and 29 years old in good health. Some clones in this sample may be carry-over from other donors' samples.

V usage is TRBV5-1 and J usage is TRBJ1-1; D not resolved. The CDR3 contains 17 residues. Trimming removed 1 base at V and 0 bases at J, with 16 bases between. Per the germline V gene, CDR1 is SGHRS and CDR2 is YFSETQ. CDR3 sequence reads: CASSLLAGPPVNTEAFF. CDR3 coding DNA: TGCGCCAGCAGCTTGTTAGCCGGACCGCCGGTGAACACTGAAGCTTTCTTT.

This sequence joins TRBV5-1 and TRBJ2-5; the match to TRBD2 covers 12 bases. V lost 0 bases to trimming and J lost 1 base; unmatched junction nucleotides: 4. CDR3 length equals 17 residues. Germline V gives CDR1 SGHRS, CDR2 YFSETQ. The CDR3 coding sequence is TGCGCCAGCAGCTTGGGGCTAGCGGGAGGGTCCCAAGAGACCCAGTACTTC. Translation: CASSLGLAGGSQETQYF.

The V gene is TRBV2, the J gene TRBJ2-3, with TRBD2 matching 11 bases. The V gene end was trimmed by 7 bases and the J gene end by 4 bases; junction bases not matched to a gene: 13. The CDR3 sequence is 17 residues long. Germline V gene data show CDR1 as SNHLY and CDR2 as FYNNEI. The CDR3 DNA follows: TGTGCCAGCACCCTGACTAGCGGGAAGGGTTTATCAGATACGCAGTATTTT. Its protein product is CASTLTSGKGLSDTQYF.

The V gene is TRBV5-1, the J gene TRBJ2-4; D is unclear. Trimming took off 3 bases at V and 5 bases at J, with 9 bases between the two ends. CDR3 length: 13 residues. The germline V gene encodes CDR1 SGHRS and CDR2 YFSETQ. CDR3 loop: CASSSRSENIQYF. The DNA for the CDR3 is TGCGCCAGCAGCTCACGCTCCGAAAACATTCAGTACTTC. Combining the CDR3 with reference TRBV5-1 and TRBJ2-4 gives the whole variable domain KAGVTQTPRYLIKTRGQQVTLSCSPISGHRSVSWYQQTPGQGLQFLFEYFSETQRNKGNFPGRFSGRQFSNSRSEMNVSTLELGDSALYLCASSSRSENIQYFGAGTRLSVL.

This chain uses TRBV9 with TRBJ1-1; no reliable D call. This CDR3 region has 15 residues. V was cut by 4 bases and J by 0 bases, with 13 bases left in between. Germline lookup yields CDR1 SGDLS and CDR2 YYNGEE. CDR3 sequence: CASSPLGGLNTEAFF. CDR3 DNA: TGTGCCAGCAGCCCCCTGGGAGGGTTGAACACTGAAGCTTTCTTT.

As regards this clone: The sample has other DNA sequences that encode this CDR3 too. J is TRBJ2-7 and V is TRBV18, with D possibly being TRBD1 (5 bases). CDR3 size: 12 residues. The germline V and J ends were trimmed by 4 bases and 6 bases, with 10 bases remaining between them. The germline V gene has CDR1 KGHSH and CDR2 LQKENI. Written as DNA, the CDR3 is TGTGCCAGCTCACGCCAGGGTCGCGAGCAGTACTTC. Amino acid sequence: CASSRQGREQYF.

The chain joins TRBV20-1 to TRBJ2-1, with D uncertain. The V and J ends lost 1 base and 10 bases respectively, with 5 bases between them. This CDR3 region has 10 residues. Germline-derived CDR1 and CDR2 are DFQATT and SNEGSKA (reference sequence). The CDR3, as DNA: TGCAGTGCTAGAGGCCACGAGCAGTTCTTC. Translating gives CSARGHEQFF.

The CDR3 loop reads CASSQGHSGGQETQYF. CDR3 nucleotide sequence: TGCGCCAGCAGCCAAGGTCACTCGGGGGGGCAAGAGACCCAGTACTTC. V usage is TRBV4-1 and J usage is TRBJ2-5; TRBD2 aligns across 8 bases. The CDR3 runs to 16 residues. Germline trimming cut 1 base from V and 2 bases from J; bases unmatched to any gene: 6. CDR1 MGHRA and CDR2 YSYEKL come from the germline V gene.

The genes are TRBV4-1 and TRBJ2-3; 7 bases are a match to TRBD1. The germline gives CDR1 MGHRA, CDR2 YSYEKL. CDR3 length: 14 amino acids. Germline trimming cut 3 bases from V and 2 bases from J; bases unmatched to any gene: 2. The CDR3 nucleotides are TGCGCCAGCAGCCAGGACAGGTTCACAGATACGCAGTATTTT. It encodes CASSQDRFTDTQYF.

The chain links TRBV2 to TRBJ1-1, with D possibly TRBD1 on 6 matching bases. This CDR3 contains 13 residues. V lost 6 bases, J lost 1 base, and 9 bases lay in between. Germline V gene sequence: CDR1 SNHLY, CDR2 FYNNEI. The CDR3 coding sequence is TGTGCCAGCAGCAACAGGGCGAACACTGAAGCTTTCTTT. Amino acids: CASSNRANTEAFF.

The V call is TRBV18, the J call TRBJ2-5; 7 positions match TRBD1. V lost 4 bases to trimming and J lost 5 bases; unmatched junction nucleotides: 4. Per germline, CDR1 KGHSH and CDR2 LQKENI. There are 13 residues in the CDR3. This chain's CDR3 is CASSLGTAETQYF. CDR3 nucleotides: TGTGCCAGCTCACTCGGGACAGCGGAGACCCAGTACTTC.

V and J are TRBV11-3 and TRBJ2-2; D ambiguous. The CDR3 extends over 11 amino acids. Trimming removed 6 bases at V and 8 bases at J, with 7 bases between. Germline assignment: CDR1 SGHNT and CDR2 YENEEA. In nucleotides, the CDR3 is TGTGCCAGCAGTAACGGGGGGGAGCTGTTTTTT. Amino acids: CASSNGGELFF.

The V gene is TRBV7-2, the J gene TRBJ2-1, with 8 bases matching TRBD2. In germline, CDR1 is SGHTA, CDR2 FQGNSA. The CDR3 loop spans 15 amino acids. V lost 5 bases to trimming and J lost 8 bases; unmatched junction nucleotides: 11. The CDR3 loop reads CASSTAGVHRDEQFF. Here the CDR3 DNA reads TGTGCCAGCAGCACAGCGGGAGTCCACAGAGATGAGCAGTTCTTC.

V gene TRBV7-8 combines with J gene TRBJ1-2, with D tentatively TRBD1 (5 bases). Trimming shortened V by 1 base and J by 5 bases, and 17 bases separated the two germline ends. CDR1 SGHVS and CDR2 FQNEAQ come from the germline V gene. This CDR3 has 16 amino acids. The chain's CDR3 is CASSLGGRALPYGYTF. The CDR3, as DNA: TGTGCCAGCAGCTTAGGCGGCAGGGCGCTACCTTATGGCTACACCTTC.

V usage is TRBV7-9 and J usage is TRBJ2-1, with TRBD1 matching over 9 bases. With 8 bases clipped from V and 16 bases from J, the junction kept 12 bases outside the gene matches. The germline V gene has CDR1 SEHNR and CDR2 FQNEAQ (reference sequence). There are 12 residues in the CDR3. The CDR3, as DNA: TGTGCCAGCGGCGAGGGTCGGACAGGGGTTTTCTTC. It is translated as CASGEGRTGVFF. The variable domain in full, with the rest retrieved from reference TRBV7-9 and TRBJ2-1, is DTGVSQNPRHKITKRGQNVTFRCDPISEHNRLYWYRQTLGQGPEFLTYFQNEAQLEKSRLLSDRFSAERPKGSFSTLEIQRTEQGDSAMYLCASGEGRTGVFFGPGTRLTVL.

The chain carries TRBV7-2 and TRBJ2-7, with a possible D match to TRBD1 (6 bases). The CDR3 is made up of 16 amino acids. Germline CDR1 is SGHTA and CDR2 is FQGNSA. V lost 1 base and J 2 bases, leaving 15 bases between the germline ends. CDR3 nucleotide sequence: TGTGCCAGCAGCTTAGTCGGAACAGGGTTAGCCTACGAGCAGTACTTC. This gives the protein CASSLVGTGLAYEQYF.

The chain combines TRBV9 with TRBJ1-2, with D possibly TRBD1 on 6 matching bases. Germline V gene data show CDR1 as SGDLS and CDR2 as YYNGEE. The CDR3 spans 14 residues. Trimming removed 0 bases from V and 8 bases from J, with 14 bases in between. CDR3 sequence: CASSVEAGGVGYTF. CDR3 nucleotide sequence: TGTGCCAGCAGCGTAGAGGCGGGGGGCGTAGGCTACACCTTC.

The chain joins TRBV7-8 to TRBJ1-3; possibly TRBD1 for D (6 bases). Germline CDR1 reads SGHVS; CDR2 reads FQNEAQ. The CDR3 is 16 amino acids. Trimming removed 5 bases from V and 2 bases from J, with 16 bases in between. The CDR3 nucleotides are TGTGCCAGCAGCCTACACAGGGTTAGTGCTGGAAACACCATATATTTT. It is translated as CASSLHRVSAGNTIYF.

On this clone: This CDR3 is also generated by other DNA sequences in the sample. This sequence joins TRBV5-1 and TRBJ2-1, with D uncertain. The CDR3 runs to 12 residues. Germline lookup yields CDR1 SGHRS and CDR2 YFSETQ. Trimming took 4 bases from V and 7 from J, leaving 9 bases between them. CDR3 in DNA: TGCGCCAGCAGCCGGCTGGAGAATGAGCAGTTCTTC. Protein sequence: CASSRLENEQFF.

The chain is built from TRBV7-2 and TRBJ1-4; no firm D call. This CDR3 comprises 16 residues. From germline, CDR1 is SGHTA and CDR2 FQGNSA. Trimming removed 5 bases at V and 8 bases at J, with 21 bases between. The CDR3 reads CASSPRAGGRAEKLFF. The CDR3 DNA reads as TGTGCCAGCAGCCCCCGAGCTGGAGGGAGGGCGGAAAAACTGTTTTTT.

This clone came up once. The chain couples TRBV25-1 to TRBJ2-5, with D perhaps matching TRBD2 (6 bases). The CDR3 is 12 amino acids. Germline CDR1 and CDR2: MGHDK and SYGVNS. Trimming left V 8 bases short and J 0 bases short, with 7 bases between. This chain's CDR3 is CASGDYQETQYF. CDR3 bases: TGTGCCAGCGGGGACTACCAAGAGACCCAGTACTTC.

This clone was picked up one time. The chain carries TRBV6-1 and TRBJ2-5; TRBD1 matches 7 bases. Trimming took 4 bases from V and 2 from J; bases not matched to a gene: 7. The CDR3 is made up of 15 amino acids. Germline CDR1 and CDR2: MNHNS and SASEGT. CDR3: CASSGQGGWQETQYF. The CDR3 bases are TGTGCCAGCAGTGGACAGGGTGGGTGGCAAGAGACCCAGTACTTC.

This chain links TRBV28 with TRBJ1-5; no firm D call. Germline V lookup: CDR1 MDHEN, CDR2 SYDVKM. The CDR3 is 14 amino acids. The V end lost 3 bases, the J end lost 1 base, and 7 bases lay between the germline ends. The CDR3, as DNA: TGTGCCAGCAGTTTTACGACAAGCAATCAGCCCCAGCATTTT. Its protein product is CASSFTTSNQPQHF. The full variable domain, with the rest looked up from reference TRBV28 and TRBJ1-5, is DVKVTQSSRYLVKRTGEKVFLECVQDMDHENMFWYRQDPGLGLRLIYFSYDVKMKEKGDIPEGYSVSREKKERFSLILESASTNQTSMYLCASSFTTSNQPQHFGDGTRLSIL.

The rearrangement links TRBV6-4 to TRBJ1-1, with TRBD1 matching over 9 bases. The V gene end was trimmed by 6 bases and the J gene end by 5 bases; junction bases not matched to a gene: 7. Per germline, CDR1 MRHNA and CDR2 SNTAGT. This CDR3 has 14 amino acids. The CDR3 sequence is CASRRTGVGTEAFF. In DNA, the CDR3 is TGTGCCAGCAGGCGGACAGGGGTTGGAACTGAAGCTTTCTTT.

The rearrangement uses TRBV29-1 and TRBJ2-1; 8 bases are a match to TRBD2. After removal of 4 bases from V and 2 bases from J, the junction contained 1 base not matched to a gene. The germline V gene has CDR1 SQVTM and CDR2 ANQGSEA. CDR3 length: 13 residues. The CDR3 sequence is CSVGGRTYNEQFF. For the CDR3, the DNA is TGCAGCGTTGGCGGGAGGACCTACAATGAGCAGTTCTTC.